This TCR beta chain appears in the sequencing data of a study of CD8+CD57+ T cells in acquired aplastic anemia. At the level of the study: The average for DNA from sorted CD4+ and CD8+ cells was 3.2 ug. Healthy donor sequencing depth: roughly 10 million CD4+, approximately 12 million CD8+ reads.

The use of genomic DNA as template underpinned the TCR beta VDJ and CDR3 profiling. Via MiXCR, TCRdb re-called the reads, giving one row per CDR3 protein. The sample yields hundreds of thousands of distinct CDR3 sequences, about two thirds seen once. To note about this clonotype: Its antigen is currently unknown.

Whole-study results and caveats: Patients versus controls showed no significant CD8+ Simpson's diversity difference. Patients and controls were found to share 25 to 35 CD8+ CDR3 sequences.

Input material: sorted CD4+, CD8+, or CD8+CD57+ T cells (not recorded which) from PBMCs. This clonotype was obtained from a human donor in good health, serving as a control.

The CDR3 DNA reads as TGCAGCGTTGAAGTAGGAGGGTGGGGTGAAAAACTGTTTTTT. Translating it yields CSVEVGGWGEKLFF. This chain uses TRBV29-1 with TRBJ1-4; no definite D call. V was shortened by 1 base and J by 7 bases, with 13 bases between the two germline ends. The CDR3 contains 14 residues. Germline CDR1 and CDR2: SQVTM and ANQGSEA.